What follows are 20 T cell receptor beta chains derived from one specimen sequenced in a study of T cells after yellow fever vaccination. In TCRdb, the 5' RACE reads were re-called with MiXCR into one record per CDR3 protein. The sample contains more than 95,000 distinct CDR3 sequences, over 12% of which appear only once. Sample: CD8+ T cells sorted from PBMCs, taken 5 days after the yellow fever booster vaccination. These receptors were taken from a man aged 18 to 29 who received the YFV17D yellow fever vaccine.

This rearrangement joins TRBV2 to TRBJ2-1, with D hard to call. The CDR3 contains 17 residues. Trimming took off 4 bases at V and 6 bases at J, with 22 bases between the two ends. The V gene's germline CDR1 is SNHLY and CDR2 FYNNEI. CDR3 DNA sequence: TGTGCCAGCAGTGTAAACCCCCTTAAACCAGAGCTCAATGAGCAGTTCTTC. Translation gives CASSVNPLKPELNEQFF.

The chain joins TRBV11-2 to TRBJ1-1; the D is unclear. The CDR3 totals 14 residues. CDR1 and CDR2 from the germline V gene are SGHAT and FQNNGV. With 2 bases removed from V and 7 bases from J, the gap between germline ends came to 14 bases. The DNA of the CDR3 is TGTGCCAGCAGCTTATACGAAATGGGCGGTGAAGCTTTCTTT. Amino acids: CASSLYEMGGEAFF.

This clonotype has a handful of counts. V and J are TRBV5-5 and TRBJ2-1, with TRBD2 matching 11 bases. The CDR3 spans 16 residues. CDR1 and CDR2 (germline): SGHKS, YYEKEE (reference sequence). The V segment lost 0 bases and the J segment 7 bases; nucleotides outside the gene matches: 6. CDR3 sequence reads: CASSLVSSGGSNEQFF. The DNA of the CDR3 is TGTGCCAGCAGCTTGGTATCTAGCGGGGGGTCGAATGAGCAGTTCTTC.

This clonotype was seen more than once but under ten times. The V call is TRBV6-2 or TRBV6-3, the J call TRBJ1-1; D call uncertain. The CDR3 length is 14 residues. Per germline, CDR1 MNHEY and CDR2 SVGEGT. V lost 3 bases to trimming and J lost 1 base, with 9 bases between them. The CDR3 loop is CASSYRAGNTEAFF. CDR3 DNA: TGTGCCAGCAGTTATCGGGCAGGGAACACTGAAGCTTTCTTT.

This chain joins TRBV4-3 and TRBJ2-1, with TRBD1 matching over 9 bases. The junction had 11 bases not matched to a gene; V was cut back by 4 bases and J by 10 bases. CDR1 and CDR2 (germline): LGHNA, YSLEER. The length of the CDR3 is 15 residues. The CDR3 loop reads CASSLPGTGHREQFF. In DNA form, the CDR3 reads TGCGCCAGCAGCCTTCCCGGGACAGGGCATCGAGAGCAGTTCTTC.

The gene calls are TRBV6-5 and TRBJ2-7; 9 bases are shared with TRBD1. Germline V gene lookup returns CDR1 MNHEY and CDR2 SVGAGI. This CDR3 is 16 amino acids long. Trimming at V came to 1 base and at J to 0 bases, leaving 4 bases not matched to a gene. The CDR3 DNA is TGTGCCAGCAGTTACTTGGGGACAGGGTTCTCCTACGAGCAGTACTTC. This translates into CASSYLGTGFSYEQYF.

This clonotype was observed a few times. The gene calls are TRBV27 and TRBJ2-7, with D perhaps matching TRBD1 (6 bases). The CDR3 sequence is 13 residues long. Trimming took 6 bases from V and 3 from J, leaving 12 bases between them. Germline loops: CDR1 MNHEY, CDR2 SMNVEV (reference sequence). The CDR3 bases are TGTGCCAGCAGGGAGACAGGCAACTACGAGCAGTACTTC. It encodes CASRETGNYEQYF.

This sequence joins TRBV9 and TRBJ2-7; D not certain. The CDR3 covers 14 residues. Germline V gives CDR1 SGDLS, CDR2 YYNGEE. V lost 0 bases and J lost 1, with 8 bases in between. DNA of the CDR3: TGTGCCAGCAGCGTAGCCTGGCGATCCTACGAGCAGTACTTC. This sequence encodes CASSVAWRSYEQYF.

This clonotype was counted between two and nine times. The rearrangement joins TRBV12-3 or TRBV12-4 to TRBJ2-3; TRBD2 might be the D (7 bases). V lost 6 bases and J 2 bases, leaving 12 bases between the germline ends. This CDR3 has 14 amino acids. The CDR3 sequence: CASSYRDYTDTQYF. In nucleotides, the CDR3 is TGTGCCAGCAGCTACAGGGACTACACAGATACGCAGTATTTT.

This clonotype was seen more than once but under ten times. The rearrangement links TRBV6-2 or TRBV6-3 to TRBJ1-6; D is possibly TRBD1 (6 bases). Germline loops: CDR1 MNHEY, CDR2 SVGEGT. Trimming left V 7 bases short and J 0 bases short, with 13 bases between. The CDR3 is 16 amino acids. The CDR3 nucleotides read TGTGCCAGCAACACAGGGAGGAGCTCCTATAATTCACCCCTCCACTTT. It yields the protein CASNTGRSSYNSPLHF.

Only a few counts were recorded for this clonotype. This chain connects TRBV25-1 to TRBJ1-2; D not certain. Germline V gene sequence: CDR1 MGHDK, CDR2 SYGVNS. This CDR3 spans 12 amino acids. V gave up 4 bases and J gave up 8 bases, with 11 bases separating them. CDR3 nucleotide sequence: TGTGCCAGCAGTGGCCAAGGTTGGGGCTACACCTTC. It yields the protein CASSGQGWGYTF.

The CDR3 loop reads CASSYEQNTEAFF. The CDR3 DNA follows: TGTGCCAGCAGTTACGAGCAGAACACTGAAGCTTTCTTT. The rearrangement uses TRBV6-2 or TRBV6-3 and TRBJ1-1, with unresolved D. The CDR3 sequence is 13 residues long. CDR1 MNHEY and CDR2 SVGEGT come from the germline V gene. Trimming pared 2 bases from V and 1 base from J, leaving 5 bases between.

This clonotype was seen a few times. The chain recombines TRBV25-1 with TRBJ2-7; tentative D call: TRBD1 (5 bases). This CDR3 region has 14 residues. Germline CDR1 reads MGHDK; CDR2 reads SYGVNS. Trimming removed 3 bases at V and 1 base at J, with 10 bases between. CDR3 DNA: TGTGCCAGCAGTGACCCCACAGGATCCTACGAGCAGTACTTC. It yields the protein CASSDPTGSYEQYF.

The chain has TRBV12-3 or TRBV12-4 and TRBJ1-5; the D gene is possibly TRBD1 (6 bases). Trimming took 7 bases from V and 4 from J, leaving 17 bases between them. This CDR3 has 15 residues. The CDR3 DNA follows: TGTGCCAGCACTGGGGGCCTTAGGGGTAATCAGCCCCAGCATTTT. It is translated as CASTGGLRGNQPQHF.

The chain carries TRBV6-2 or TRBV6-3 and TRBJ2-7; D gene ambiguous. Deletions cut 2 bases from V and 5 bases from J, with 7 bases between. CDR1 and CDR2 from the germline V gene are MNHEY and SVGEGT. The CDR3 runs 12 residues. The CDR3 coding sequence is TGTGCCAGCAGTTACGTCCGGGACGAGCAGTACTTC. Its protein is CASSYVRDEQYF.

This clonotype has more than one count but fewer than ten. V and J are TRBV7-9 and TRBJ2-1; D ambiguous. The V end was cut by 5 bases, the J end by 9 bases, with 14 bases between. Germline V lookup: CDR1 SEHNR, CDR2 FQNEAQ (reference sequence). The CDR3 runs 13 residues. CDR3 nucleotides: TGTGCCAGCAGCCAAGAGGTGGTGGGTGAGCAGTTCTTC. This gives the protein CASSQEVVGEQFF.

This rearrangement joins TRBV9 to TRBJ2-3; D possibly corresponds to TRBD1 (6 bases). The germline CDR1 and CDR2 sequences are SGDLS and YYNGEE. Deletions cut 3 bases from V and 4 bases from J, with 18 bases between. The CDR3 contains 16 residues. CDR3 coding DNA: TGTGCCAGCAGCGAGTTCAGGGGCAAGAGCCCAGATACGCAGTATTTT. Translating gives CASSEFRGKSPDTQYF.

This clonotype was seen only a few times. In nucleotides, the CDR3 is TGTGCCAGCAGTTTCAACGGGGGGACCCCCTACGAGCAGTACGTC. It yields the protein CASSFNGGTPYEQYV. V gene TRBV28 combines with J gene TRBJ2-7, with 7 bases lining up with TRBD2. J gave up 2 bases and V 3 bases, and 7 bases lay outside the gene matches. The germline V gene has CDR1 MDHEN and CDR2 SYDVKM. This CDR3 is 15 amino acids long.

This sequence joins TRBV6-6 and TRBJ1-2; D ambiguous. V lost 10 bases, J lost 4 bases, and 16 bases lay in between. Germline-derived CDR1 and CDR2 are MNHNY and SVGAGI (reference sequence). The CDR3 loop spans 13 amino acids. Here the CDR3 reads CAILHISAYGYTF. The CDR3 DNA follows: TGTGCCATCCTGCACATTTCGGCCTATGGCTACACCTTC.

This rearrangement joins TRBV7-2 to TRBJ1-1, with D maybe TRBD1 (6 bases). CDR1 SGHTA and CDR2 FQGNSA come from the germline V gene. The CDR3 length is 16 residues. V dropped 3 bases and J dropped 0 bases, with 14 bases sitting between them. The CDR3 region has the DNA TGTGCCAGCAGCTTCCCACGGACAGCGATGAACACTGAAGCTTTCTTT. Residues: CASSFPRTAMNTEAFF.